Following are 21 T cell receptor beta chains from one sample sequenced in a study of T-cell reconstitution after alpha-beta-depleted transplantation in children. As it was prepared, the TCRbeta library received unique molecular identifiers. TCRdb recomputed calls from the PCR reads with MiXCR, one row per CDR3 protein. The data show over 200,000 distinct CDR3 sequences, under 20% seen once. The source material was PBMCs, mostly from graft donor cells, sampled 360 days after TCRalphabeta/CD19-depleted stem cell transplant. The receptors stem from a male patient between 2 and 15 years old who had a stem cell transplant for acute lymphoblastic leukemia, so the T cells may come from the graft donor.

As for this clonotype: At one boundary the junction diverges from the germline segment, which might be a read error. The chain has TRBV12-3 or TRBV12-4 and TRBJ2-1; D is uncertain. This CDR3 has 18 residues. CDR3 coding DNA: TGTGCCAGCTGTTTCCAGCCCTTTTGGACGGATTCCTACAATGAGCAGTTCTTC. As protein: CASCFQPFWTDSYNEQFF.

A few counts support this clonotype. V and J are TRBV5-1 and TRBJ2-7, with D possibly matching TRBD1 (6 bases). This CDR3 region has 12 residues. CDR1 is SGHRS and CDR2 is YFSETQ in the germline V gene. V was shortened by 7 bases and J by 7 bases, with 15 bases between the two germline ends. DNA for the CDR3: TGCGCCAGCGGACCTGGACAGTTTGAGCAGTACTTC. This sequence encodes CASGPGQFEQYF.

The V gene is TRBV7-9, the J gene TRBJ2-1; D gene unclear. Germline V gene sequence: CDR1 SEHNR, CDR2 FQNEAQ (reference sequence). CDR3 size: 12 residues. V was shortened by 4 bases and J by 4 bases, with 5 bases between the two germline ends. CDR3 in amino acids: CASSYPYNEQFF. CDR3 bases: TGTGCCAGCAGCTACCCATACAATGAGCAGTTCTTC.

This clonotype has more than one count but fewer than ten. The rearrangement links TRBV12-3 or TRBV12-4 to TRBJ2-2; D may correspond to TRBD1 or TRBD2 (5 bases each). The CDR3 is 16 residues long. V was clipped by 1 base and J by 4 bases, with 13 bases between them. CDR3 sequence: CASSLGFGTGTGELFF. In nucleotides, the CDR3 is TGTGCCAGCAGTTTAGGATTCGGGACCGGCACCGGGGAGCTGTTTTTT.

The chain uses TRBV3-1 and TRBJ2-7, with TRBD1 matching over 10 bases. The CDR3 has 15 residues. The V gene's germline CDR1 is LGHDT and CDR2 YNNKEL (reference sequence). The J segment lost 2 bases and the V segment lost 5 bases, leaving 6 bases of the junction unmatched. The CDR3, as DNA: TGTGCCAGCAGCGTTCCGGGACAGGGGACCTACGAGCAGTACTTC. This codes for CASSVPGQGTYEQYF.

This clonotype was counted at least ten times. The chain couples TRBV12-3 or TRBV12-4 to TRBJ2-2, with TRBD2 matching over 10 bases. J gave up 4 bases and V 5 bases, and 4 bases lay outside the gene matches. CDR3 length: 15 amino acids. CDR3 region: CASSPTSGLTGELFF. In DNA form, the CDR3 reads TGTGCCAGCAGTCCGACTAGCGGGCTCACCGGGGAGCTGTTTTTT.

The gene calls are TRBV5-5 and TRBJ2-3; D is unresolved. The germline V gene encodes CDR1 SGHKS and CDR2 YYEKEE (reference sequence). CDR3 length: 15 residues. Trimming removed 4 bases at V and 5 bases at J, with 17 bases between. Here the CDR3 reads CASSLLSVAGDTQYF. For the CDR3, the DNA is TGTGCCAGCAGCCTCCTTTCAGTCGCAGGAGATACGCAGTATTTT. Drawing the rest from reference TRBV5-5 and TRBJ2-3, the complete variable domain is DAGVTQSPTHLIKTRGQQVTLRCSPISGHKSVSWYQQVLGQGPQFIFQYYEKEERGRGNFPDRFSARQFPNYSSELNVNALLLGDSALYLCASSLLSVAGDTQYFGPGTRLTVL.

The V and J genes are TRBV7-9 and TRBJ2-1, with a weak D call TRBD2 (6 bases). Germline assignment: CDR1 SEHNR and CDR2 FQNEAQ (reference sequence). The V end lost 6 bases, the J end lost 6 bases, and 9 bases lay between the germline ends. The CDR3 spans 12 residues. CDR3 nucleotide sequence: TGTGCCAGCAGAGTCGGGGGCAATGAGCAGTTCTTC. It specifies CASRVGGNEQFF. The full variable domain, in which reference TRBV7-9 and TRBJ2-1 provide the parts outside the CDR3, is DTGVSQNPRHKITKRGQNVTFRCDPISEHNRLYWYRQTLGQGPEFLTYFQNEAQLEKSRLLSDRFSAERPKGSFSTLEIQRTEQGDSAMYLCASRVGGNEQFFGPGTRLTVL.

This clonotype was seen only a few times. The gene calls are TRBV6-5 and TRBJ1-6, with a weak D call TRBD1 (6 bases). This CDR3 contains 16 residues. Trimming stripped 5 bases from V and 10 bases from J, with 21 bases between. Germline loops: CDR1 MNHEY, CDR2 SVGAGI. The CDR3 sequence is CASSHPGVAGLSPLHF. The CDR3 nucleotides read TGTGCCAGCAGTCACCCAGGGGTGGCCGGTTTGTCACCCCTCCACTTT.

V and J are TRBV29-1 and TRBJ1-5; D gene uncertain. V gave up 5 bases and J gave up 1 base, with 6 bases separating them. The germline CDR1 and CDR2 sequences are SQVTM and ANQGSEA. The CDR3 has 12 amino acids. CDR3: CSVRDSNQPQHF. In nucleotides, the CDR3 is TGCAGCGTTCGCGACAGCAATCAGCCCCAGCATTTT.

This rearrangement joins TRBV15 to TRBJ1-5; TRBD1 is a possible D gene (6 bases). Trimming shortened V by 6 bases and J by 4 bases, and 19 bases separated the two germline ends. Germline CDR1 and CDR2: LNHNV and YYDKDF (reference sequence). The CDR3 consists of 16 residues. The CDR3 DNA reads as TGTGCCACCAGGGTTGGCTGGGGGGCGGCGAATCAGCCCCAGCATTTT. It codes for CATRVGWGAANQPQHF.

V usage is TRBV9 and J usage is TRBJ2-3, with D possibly being TRBD2 (7 bases). Germline V lookup: CDR1 SGDLS, CDR2 YYNGEE. This CDR3 contains 16 residues. Trimming left V 4 bases short and J 6 bases short, with 21 bases between. The CDR3, as DNA: TGTGCCAGCAGCCCCCCTTGGGGGGGCCTTATCGATACGCAGTATTTT. Translation: CASSPPWGGLIDTQYF.

The V gene is TRBV12-3 or TRBV12-4, the J gene TRBJ2-7, with D possibly being TRBD1 or TRBD2 (7 bases each). CDR3 length: 13 residues. Trimming cost V 4 bases and J 6 bases, with 13 bases left between them. The CDR3 sequence: CASSSGGGREQYF. The CDR3 bases are TGTGCCAGCAGTTCAGGGGGGGGGCGCGAGCAGTACTTC.

The DNA for the CDR3 is TGTGCCAGCTCTGCCCAGGATCCTTACACAGATACGCAGTATTTT. Amino acids: CASSAQDPYTDTQYF. The V gene is TRBV18, the J gene TRBJ2-3; no definite D call. Germline V gene sequence: CDR1 KGHSH, CDR2 LQKENI. The length of the CDR3 is 15 residues. V gave up 6 bases and J gave up 2 bases, with 15 bases separating them.

This clonotype has just a few counts. The chain employs TRBV6-1 and TRBJ1-5; tentatively, D is TRBD1 (6 bases). V shed 8 bases and J shed 2 bases, with 13 bases lying between them. This CDR3 has 14 residues. Per the germline V gene, CDR1 is MNHNS and CDR2 is SASEGT. The CDR3: CASPQQGCNQPQHF. CDR3 bases: TGTGCCAGCCCACAACAGGGTTGCAATCAGCCCCAGCATTTT.

This rearrangement joins TRBV18 to TRBJ1-3; D is undetermined. The CDR3 is made up of 15 amino acids. V was clipped by 0 bases and J by 0 bases, with 6 bases between them. Germline CDR1 and CDR2: KGHSH and LQKENI. The DNA of the CDR3 is TGTGCCAGCTCACCACCGGCCAGCTCTGGAAACACCATATATTTT. Protein sequence: CASSPPASSGNTIYF.

V gene TRBV10-1 combines with J gene TRBJ1-1, with D uncertain. The CDR3 sequence is 15 residues long. Trimming stripped 1 base from V and 1 base from J, with 10 bases between. Germline CDR1 and CDR2: WNHNN and SYGVQD (reference sequence). CDR3 sequence reads: CASSEWRAANTEAFF. CDR3 nucleotides: TGCGCCAGCAGTGAGTGGAGGGCTGCGAACACTGAAGCTTTCTTT.

This clonotype has only a few counts. This rearrangement joins TRBV12-3 or TRBV12-4 to TRBJ1-2, with D possibly matching TRBD1 (5 bases). V was pared by 4 bases and J by 3 bases, with 9 bases between. CDR3 length equals 13 residues. In DNA form, the CDR3 reads TGTGCCAGCAGTTCTGAGGGGTACTATGGCTACACCTTC. It translates to CASSSEGYYGYTF.

The genes are TRBV25-1 and TRBJ1-5, with a tentative D call TRBD1 (5 bases). V lost 4 bases and J lost 7, with 14 bases in between. CDR3 length: 14 amino acids. In germline, CDR1 is MGHDK, CDR2 SYGVNS. DNA of the CDR3: TGTGCCAGCAGTGCCCCGGGCGGGGCCCAGCCCCAGCATTTT. It translates to CASSAPGGAQPQHF.

This chain links TRBV6-2 or TRBV6-3 with TRBJ2-2, with D unresolved. This CDR3 comprises 12 residues. Trimming pared 6 bases from V and 2 bases from J, leaving 4 bases between. CDR1 is MNHEY, CDR2 SVGEGT, per germline. CDR3 residues: CASRYNTGELFF. The DNA of the CDR3 is TGTGCCAGCAGGTACAACACCGGGGAGCTGTTTTTT.

This sequence joins TRBV6-2 or TRBV6-3 and TRBJ2-1; TRBD2 is a possible D gene (6 bases). The V and J ends lost 6 bases and 10 bases respectively, with 16 bases between them. The CDR3 runs 13 residues. Germline CDR1 and CDR2: MNHEY and SVGEGT. CDR3 in amino acids: CASSPQLALEQFF. For the CDR3, the DNA is TGTGCCAGCAGCCCACAACTAGCTCTGGAGCAGTTCTTC.